Following are 21 T cell receptor beta chains from one sample sequenced in a study of immune evolution from preneoplasia to lung adenocarcinoma. Generated by immunoSEQ multiplex PCR, the TCRdb table keeps only in-frame clones and is missing some. The data show thousands of clones, 80% to 90% seen once. The sample was FFPE minimally invasive lung adenocarcinoma tissue. The source is a person aged 65-85 years with lung adenocarcinoma.

V and J are TRBV7-8 and TRBJ1-5, with D unclear. CDR3 length: 16 amino acids. Germline V CDR1 and CDR2: SGHVS, FQNEAQ. With 5 bases removed from V and 2 bases from J, the gap between germline ends came to 16 bases. The CDR3 loop reads CASSPVASLGNQPQHF. The CDR3 region has the DNA TGTGCCAGCAGCCCCGTGGCCTCCCTTGGCAATCAGCCCCAGCATTTT.

The chain couples TRBV4-1 to TRBJ1-5; no clear D gene. Trimming left V 0 bases short and J 5 bases short, with 5 bases between. CDR3 length: 13 residues. Germline V gene lookup returns CDR1 MGHRA and CDR2 YSYEKL. This chain's CDR3 is CASSQDYYQPQHF. In DNA, the CDR3 is TGCGCCAGCAGCCAAGATTATTATCAGCCCCAGCATTTT.

The V and J genes are TRBV10-1 and TRBJ2-7, with D perhaps TRBD2 (7 bases). Germline V lookup: CDR1 WNHNN, CDR2 SYGVQD (reference sequence). V gave up 5 bases and J gave up 5 bases, with 13 bases separating them. The CDR3 runs to 13 residues. This chain's CDR3 is CASSRGAGDEQYF. CDR3 in DNA: TGCGCCAGCAGTCGGGGGGCAGGGGACGAGCAGTACTTC.

This CDR3 reads CASSLLGDSYEQYF. The CDR3 region has the DNA TGTGCCAGCAGTTTATTAGGGGATTCCTACGAGCAGTACTTC. V is TRBV28 and J is TRBJ2-7, with D possibly being TRBD1 (5 bases). The V gene lost 1 base and the J gene lost 1 base, with 8 bases spanning the gap. CDR1 is MDHEN and CDR2 is SYDVKM in the germline V gene. The CDR3 is 14 amino acids.

The chain joins TRBV28 to TRBJ2-7; 10 bases map to TRBD1. The V and J ends lost 1 base and 6 bases, in that order; junction bases with no gene match: 12. Germline V lookup: CDR1 MDHEN, CDR2 SYDVKM. CDR3 size: 17 residues. The CDR3 spells CASSLSSLGQGRREQYF. The CDR3 DNA is TGTGCCAGCAGTTTATCTTCTTTGGGACAGGGGAGACGCGAGCAGTACTTC.

The chain joins TRBV6-1 to TRBJ1-2; 7 bases match TRBD1. Germline V gene data show CDR1 as MNHNS and CDR2 as SASEGT. V trimming: 9 bases; J trimming: 8 bases; junction bases outside the gene matches: 6. The CDR3 loop spans 11 amino acids. For the CDR3, the DNA is TGTGCCAGTTCCGACAGGGACGGCTACACCTTC. It specifies CASSDRDGYTF.

J is TRBJ1-2 and V is TRBV7-8; D perhaps matches TRBD1 (6 bases). V lost 6 bases and J 8 bases, leaving 19 bases between the germline ends. Per germline, CDR1 SGHVS and CDR2 FQNEAQ. CDR3 size: 14 residues. DNA of the CDR3: TGTGCCAGCAGTAGAGAGGGGGGCGCCCGGGGCTACACCTTC. As protein: CASSREGGARGYTF.

The rearrangement joins TRBV4-1 to TRBJ2-7; D tentatively reads TRBD1 or TRBD2 (5 bases each). V lost 1 base to trimming and J lost 6 bases, with 13 bases between them. The CDR3 contains 14 residues. From germline, CDR1 is MGHRA and CDR2 YSYEKL. In DNA, the CDR3 is TGCGCCAGCAGCCAAGGTGGGGCAGGGACCGAGCAGTACTTC. It is translated as CASSQGGAGTEQYF.

CDR3 sequence: CASSEGTGELFF. CDR3 bases: TGTGCCAGCAGTGAGGGCACCGGGGAGCTGTTTTTT. The J gene is TRBJ2-2, the V gene TRBV25-1, with unresolved D. V dropped 3 bases and J dropped 4 bases, with 3 bases sitting between them. CDR3 length: 12 amino acids. In germline, CDR1 is MGHDK, CDR2 SYGVNS.

The chain combines TRBV27 with TRBJ2-5; TRBD2 might be the D (6 bases). Trimming removed 5 bases at V and 5 bases at J, with 21 bases between. The CDR3 is 16 residues long. Germline V gene sequence: CDR1 MNHEY, CDR2 SMNVEV (reference sequence). CDR3 in DNA: TGTGCCAGCAGTCCAACACTCTGGGACTCCCCCGAGACCCAGTACTTC. This encodes CASSPTLWDSPETQYF.

The CDR3 reads CASSLTNDRLYGYTF. CDR3 DNA sequence: TGTGCCAGCAGCTTAACAAACGACAGACTCTATGGCTACACCTTC. J is TRBJ1-2 and V is TRBV11-2, with a weak D call TRBD1 (5 bases). The germline V gene has CDR1 SGHAT and CDR2 FQNNGV. This CDR3 region has 15 residues. V was shortened by 2 bases and J by 4 bases, with 14 bases between the two germline ends. Full variable domain (missing parts from reference TRBV11-2 and TRBJ1-2): EAGVAQSPRYKIIEKRQSVAFWCNPISGHATLYWYQQILGQGPKLLIQFQNNGVVDDSQLPKDRFSAERLKGVDSTLKIQPAKLEDSAVYLCASSLTNDRLYGYTFGSGTRLTVV.

The rearrangement joins TRBV15 to TRBJ1-5; 10 nucleotides match TRBD1. This CDR3 region has 15 residues. CDR1 is LNHNV, CDR2 YYDKDF, per germline (reference sequence). V shed 8 bases, J shed 4 bases, and the junction held 8 bases outside the gene matches. In DNA, the CDR3 is TGTGCCACCGCGGGACAGGGGCGGTTAAATCAGCCCCAGCATTTT. It codes for CATAGQGRLNQPQHF.

This sequence joins TRBV7-8 and TRBJ1-3; 7 bases agree with TRBD1. Germline values: CDR1 SGHVS, CDR2 FQNEAQ. J gave up 4 bases and V 1 base, and 10 bases lay outside the gene matches. There are 17 residues in the CDR3. CDR3 nucleotides: TGTGCCAGCAGCTTAGGGGTCGCCGTGACAGGGGGAAACACCATATATTTT. Its protein is CASSLGVAVTGGNTIYF.

This clone occurred once. The CDR3 bases are TGTGCCACCAGCAGAGTGTTATCGAGAACAGGGAACTATGGCTACACCTTC. Translation gives CATSRVLSRTGNYGYTF. The chain has TRBV15 and TRBJ1-2, with a weak D call TRBD1 (6 bases). The CDR3 is made up of 17 amino acids. In germline, CDR1 is LNHNV, CDR2 YYDKDF (reference sequence). V lost 1 base, J lost 2 bases, and 17 bases lay in between.

The chain couples TRBV28 to TRBJ1-4; D call uncertain. The CDR3 is 15 amino acids. CDR1 and CDR2 from the germline V gene are MDHEN and SYDVKM. The germline V and J ends were trimmed by 7 bases and 5 bases, with 17 bases remaining between them. CDR3 bases: TGTGCCAGCAACCTAGACAAGGCCTTAAATGAAAAACTGTTTTTT. It is translated as CASNLDKALNEKLFF.

Remarks on this clone: Distinct nucleotide sequences in the sample also encode this CDR3. The chain uses TRBV28 and TRBJ2-5; D is unresolved. Germline V CDR1 and CDR2: MDHEN, SYDVKM. V dropped 3 bases and J dropped 6 bases, with 2 bases sitting between them. CDR3 length: 10 amino acids. Written as DNA, the CDR3 is TGTGCCAGCAGTTTCAAGACCCAGTACTTC. Translating gives CASSFKTQYF.

V and J are TRBV4-1 and TRBJ2-7, with D perhaps matching TRBD2 (5 bases). Trimming took off 0 bases at V and 0 bases at J, with 12 bases between the two ends. CDR3 length: 16 residues. Germline V CDR1 and CDR2: MGHRA, YSYEKL. The CDR3, as DNA: TGCGCCAGCAGCCAAGATATGGACTTTAGCTCCTACGAGCAGTACTTC. Translation gives CASSQDMDFSSYEQYF.

The rearrangement uses TRBV10-3 and TRBJ1-4; 10 positions agree with TRBD1. Germline values: CDR1 ENHRY, CDR2 SYGVKD. V dropped 2 bases and J dropped 5; count of bases not matched to a gene: 5. The CDR3 totals 16 residues. The CDR3 nucleotides read TGTGCCATCAGTGAGGGACAGGGGGTGAGGAATGAAAAACTGTTTTTT. It specifies CAISEGQGVRNEKLFF.

Notes on this clone: One end of the junction fails to match germline, which may point to a read error. The chain combines TRBV6-5 with TRBJ1-2, with TRBD1 as a possible D gene (5 bases). The germline V gene encodes CDR1 MNHEY and CDR2 SVGAGI. The CDR3 is 14 residues long. The CDR3 region is CASSYSRGVHGYTF. The CDR3 DNA reads TGTGCCAGCAGTTATTCGCGGGGGGTGCATGGTTACACCTTC.

The rearrangement uses TRBV5-1 and TRBJ1-1, with D perhaps matching TRBD1 (5 bases). The V and J ends lost 4 bases and 1 base respectively, with 5 bases between them. This CDR3 contains 12 residues. Germline V lookup: CDR1 SGHRS, CDR2 YFSETQ. The CDR3 region is CASSRGNTEAFF. The CDR3 DNA reads as TGCGCCAGCAGCAGGGGGAACACTGAAGCTTTCTTT.

The rearrangement joins TRBV5-1 to TRBJ2-1, with 10 bases that match TRBD2. Germline V CDR1 and CDR2: SGHRS, YFSETQ. Trimming cost V 4 bases and J 4 bases; bases outside gene matches: 5. The CDR3 length is 15 residues. In nucleotides, the CDR3 is TGCGCCAGCAGCGTAAGCGGGGGGGATTACAATGAGCAGTTCTTC. Encoded protein: CASSVSGGDYNEQFF.